This TCR beta chain was obtained from a study of naive and memory T cell subsets. This CDR3 has 16 amino acids. V was pared by 5 bases and J by 1 base, with 11 bases of the junction left unmatched. Looked up from germline, CDR1 is SGHTA and CDR2 is FQGNSA. CMV status came from CD4+ T cell IFNgamma after overnight CMV lysate stimulation of fresh PBMCs. Cells stained for CD3, CD4, CD8, CD45RA and CD27 were sorted into four subsets. An equimolar mix of two oligonucleotides served as the beta constant-region primer for TRBC1 and TRBC2. An oligonucleotide with the SP2 primer and a 12-nucleotide UMI was ligated to the cDNA 3' end. MiXCR, applied by TCRdb to the UMI-ligation and nested PCR reads, yields one record per CDR3 protein. The table lists about 80,000 distinct CDR3 sequences, around 13% of them singletons.

The sample taken for sequencing was central memory CD4+ T cells from blood. The origin of this receptor is a human donor in good health. The gene calls are TRBV7-2 and TRBJ2-7; 7 bases are shared with TRBD2. The CDR3 loop reads CASSPSGGLSSYEQYF. CDR3 coding DNA: TGTGCCAGCAGCCCGAGTGGGGGACTATCTTCCTACGAGCAGTACTTC. Full variable domain (outside the CDR3, taken from reference TRBV7-2 and TRBJ2-7): GAGVSQSPSNKVTEKGKDVELRCDPISGHTALYWYRQSLGQGLEFLIYFQGNSAPDKSGLPSDRFSAERTGGSVSTLTIQRTQQEDSAVYLCASSPSGGLSSYEQYFGPGTRLTVT.